This TCR beta chain was found in a study of CXCR3-negative and CXCR3-positive naive CD8 T cells. Study results and limitations: Both of the naive subsets showed about the same high diversity, but memory CD8+ cells had much less. CXCR3-positive naive cells carried more hydrophobic TRB CDR3s than CXCR3-negative ones. Cryopreservation partially decreased CXCR3 expression, and most assays used fresh PBMCs.

The germline V gene encodes CDR1 MDHEN and CDR2 SYDVKM. This CDR3 has 13 residues. Of note for this clonotype: Its matching antigen is unknown.

With UMI labels, 5' RACE was used to prepare the TRB cDNA libraries. Reprocessing the 5' RACE reads, TCRdb reports a single entry for every CDR3 protein and omits DNA. Its table lists some 130,000 distinct CDR3 sequences. The TCR was taken from a human donor in good health. Some clones in this sample may be carry-over from other donors' samples. V and J are TRBV28 and TRBJ1-1. Sequencing was performed on naive CXCR3+ CD8+ T cells from blood. Stated subset: CD45RO-CCR7+CD27+CD95- naive CD8+ T cells expressing CXCR3 (TNR3+). The CDR3 here is CASSFVVNTEAFF.